This T cell receptor (beta chain) was found in a study of OX40 agonist ivuxolimab in advanced cancers. Regarding the complete study: The costimulatory receptor OX40 (CD134) was targeted by ivuxolimab, a fully human IgG2 agonistic monoclonal antibody. Prior anti-PD-1, anti-PD-L1 or anti-CTLA-4 therapy was permitted, and 40% to 50% of dose-escalation patients had received checkpoint inhibitors. Three dose-escalation patients achieved partial responses, one with hepatocellular carcinoma and two with cutaneous melanoma. Intravenous ivuxolimab was administered to patients every 2 weeks at six dose levels: 0.01, 0.1, 0.3, 1.5, 3 and 10 mg/kg. Of the approximately 50 dose-escalation patients, hepatocellular carcinoma was present in 19, melanoma in approximately 15, renal cell carcinoma in 9 and head and neck cancer in 9. In the dose-escalation cohort, around 80% of patients were male, and the mean age was roughly 60 years with a range of about 20 to 80. The paper describes the monotherapy dose-escalation part (N of about 47 patients) of the phase I trial of ivuxolimab. Peripheral TCRbeta sequencing was intended to test whether TCR sequence diversity was altered and clonal T-cell expansion was caused by ivuxolimab.

On this clone: The target of this receptor is not known. The input lacks base qualities; no much larger clone sits a single base away.

Results the study describes overall, beyond this receptor: Partial responders in the 0.1-3.0 mg/kg groups had among the lowest normalized peripheral clonal expansion, especially among CD8+ T cells. After ivuxolimab, CD8+ T cells had more expanded clones than CD4+ T cells on average. The antigen specificity of the clonally expanded peripheral T cells was not determined. At doses of 0.1 to 3.0 mg/kg, clonal expansion of both CD4+ and CD8+ T cells in blood was seen between baseline and week 6. Low levels of normalized T-cell clonal expansion were also seen in some nonresponding patients.

The trial excluded patients who had a history of autoimmune disease or who were on systemic immunosuppression. Peripheral blood for TCR sequencing was collected from all dose cohorts at baseline, on cycle 4 day 1, and on cycle 7 day 1. Samples came from an open-label, multicenter, first-in-human phase I dose-escalation trial of ivuxolimab. Adults with locally advanced or metastatic head and neck squamous cell, hepatocellular, melanoma or renal cell carcinoma were enrolled in the trial. Before TCR sequencing, CD4+ T cells and CD8+ T cells were sorted from peripheral blood as separate populations. V lost 10 bases and J lost 7 bases; the stretch between them is 17 bases long. The CDR3 runs 13 amino acids, cysteine and phenylalanine included. The DNA shown is the 39-base CDR3, in frame from base 1. Genomic DNA was isolated from the sorted cells so that the TCRbeta CDR3 region could be sequenced. The immunoSEQ Assay was used to sequence the TCRbeta CDR3 regions. The clones in this table, taken by TCRdb from immuneACCESS, are in-frame only. Not every clone is retained; where verified, under half of the shortfall comes from an unresolved V gene, and the cause of the rest is unknown. The sample contains about 83,000 clones, around four fifths of them found a single time. The ten biggest clones cover approximately 2% of the sample.

This clonotype originated in an adult with an advanced solid tumor such as melanoma, head and neck, liver or kidney cancer. The receptor chain draws on TRBV23-1 and TRBJ1-5, with no D gene named confidently. TRBV23-1 is an ORF, and what it does is uncertain. Source: CD4+ or CD8+ T cells sorted from blood, taken in a trial of the OX40 agonist ivuxolimab. The DNA is TGCGCCACCGACTTCAACTGGCCCCAGCCCCAGCATTTT. This is translated as CATDFNWPQPQHF.